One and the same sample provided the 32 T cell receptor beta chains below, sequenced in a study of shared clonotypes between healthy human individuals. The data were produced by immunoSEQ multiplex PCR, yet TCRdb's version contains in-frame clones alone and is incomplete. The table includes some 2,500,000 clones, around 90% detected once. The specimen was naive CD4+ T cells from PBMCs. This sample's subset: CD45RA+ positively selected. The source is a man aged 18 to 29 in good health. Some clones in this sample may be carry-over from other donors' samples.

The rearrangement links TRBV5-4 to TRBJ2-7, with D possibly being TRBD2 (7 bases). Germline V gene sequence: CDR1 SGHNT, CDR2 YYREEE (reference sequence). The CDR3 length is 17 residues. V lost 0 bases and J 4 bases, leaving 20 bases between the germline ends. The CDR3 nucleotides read TGTGCCAGCAGCTTGGGTCCCGGGGGGCGAATTTCGTACGAGCAGTACTTC. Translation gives CASSLGPGGRISYEQYF.

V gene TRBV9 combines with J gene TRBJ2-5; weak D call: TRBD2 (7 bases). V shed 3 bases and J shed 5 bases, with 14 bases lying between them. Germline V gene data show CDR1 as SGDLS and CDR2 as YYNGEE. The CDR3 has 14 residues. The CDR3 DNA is TGTGCCAGCAGCGCTAGGGGGGGCGCGGAGACCCAGTACTTC. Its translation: CASSARGGAETQYF.

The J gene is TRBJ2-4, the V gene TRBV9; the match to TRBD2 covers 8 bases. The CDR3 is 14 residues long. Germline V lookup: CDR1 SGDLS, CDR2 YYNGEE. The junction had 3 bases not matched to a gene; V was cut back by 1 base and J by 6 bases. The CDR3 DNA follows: TGTGCCAGCAGCGTACTGGCGGGGGGAAACATTCAGTACTTC. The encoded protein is CASSVLAGGNIQYF.

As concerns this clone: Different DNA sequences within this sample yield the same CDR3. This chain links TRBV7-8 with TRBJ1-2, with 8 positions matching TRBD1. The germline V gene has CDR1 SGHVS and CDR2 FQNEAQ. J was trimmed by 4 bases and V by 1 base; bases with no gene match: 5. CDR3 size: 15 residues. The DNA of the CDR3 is TGTGCCAGCAGCTTAGGAGGACAGGGACGCTATGGCTACACCTTC. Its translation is CASSLGGQGRYGYTF.

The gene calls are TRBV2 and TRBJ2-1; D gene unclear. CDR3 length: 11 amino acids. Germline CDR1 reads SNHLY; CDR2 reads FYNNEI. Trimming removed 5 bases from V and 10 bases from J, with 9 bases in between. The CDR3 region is CASSIGEEQFF. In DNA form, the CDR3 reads TGTGCCAGCAGTATCGGTGAAGAGCAGTTCTTC.

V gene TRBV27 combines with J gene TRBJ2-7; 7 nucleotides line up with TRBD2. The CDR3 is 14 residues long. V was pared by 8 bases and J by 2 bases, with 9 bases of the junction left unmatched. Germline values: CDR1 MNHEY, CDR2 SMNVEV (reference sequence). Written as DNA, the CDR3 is TGTGCCAGCCGGGGGAGCGGGGCCACCTACGAGCAGTACTTC. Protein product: CASRGSGATYEQYF.

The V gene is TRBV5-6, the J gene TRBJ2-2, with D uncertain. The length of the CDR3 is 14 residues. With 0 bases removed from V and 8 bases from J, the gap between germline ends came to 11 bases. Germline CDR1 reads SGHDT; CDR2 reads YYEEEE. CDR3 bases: TGTGCCAGCAGCTTGGGACGCTTTGGAGGGGAGCTGTTTTTT. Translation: CASSLGRFGGELFF. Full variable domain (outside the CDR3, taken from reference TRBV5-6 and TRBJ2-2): DAGVTQSPTHLIKTRGQQVTLRCSPKSGHDTVSWYQQALGQGPQFIFQYYEEEERQRGNFPDRFSGHQFPNYSSELNVNALLLGDSALYLCASSLGRFGGELFFGEGSRLTVL.

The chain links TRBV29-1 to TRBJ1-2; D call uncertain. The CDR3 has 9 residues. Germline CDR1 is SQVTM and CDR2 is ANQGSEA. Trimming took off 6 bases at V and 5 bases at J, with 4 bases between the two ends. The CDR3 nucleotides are TGCAGCGTATCGTATGGCTACACCTTC. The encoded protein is CSVSYGYTF. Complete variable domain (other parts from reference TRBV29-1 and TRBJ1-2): SAVISQKPSRDICQRGTSLTIQCQVDSQVTMMFWYRQQPGQSLTLIATANQGSEATYESGFVIDKFPISRPNLTFSTLTVSNMSPEDSSIYLCSVSYGYTFGSGTRLTVV.

The CDR3 bases are TGTGCCAGCTGTCGGGACGCCGGCAATGAGCAGTTCTTC. The encoded protein is CASCRDAGNEQFF. The chain joins TRBV2 to TRBJ2-1; either TRBD1 or TRBD2 may supply D (5 bases each). Germline V gene sequence: CDR1 SNHLY, CDR2 FYNNEI. V was clipped by 8 bases and J by 6 bases, with 14 bases between them. The CDR3 has 13 amino acids.

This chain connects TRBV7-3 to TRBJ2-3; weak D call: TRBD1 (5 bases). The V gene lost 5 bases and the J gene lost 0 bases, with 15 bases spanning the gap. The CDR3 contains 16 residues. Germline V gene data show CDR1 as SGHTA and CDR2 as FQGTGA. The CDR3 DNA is TGTGCCAGCAGCCCCAATGGCAGGGTGAGCACAGATACGCAGTATTTT. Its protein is CASSPNGRVSTDTQYF.

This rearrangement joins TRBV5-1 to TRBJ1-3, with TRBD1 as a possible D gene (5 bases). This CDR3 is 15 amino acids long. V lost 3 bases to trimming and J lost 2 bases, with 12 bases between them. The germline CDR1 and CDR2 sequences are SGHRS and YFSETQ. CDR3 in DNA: TGCGCCAGCAGCTCGGGGCAGACTCCTGGAAACACCATATATTTT. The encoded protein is CASSSGQTPGNTIYF.

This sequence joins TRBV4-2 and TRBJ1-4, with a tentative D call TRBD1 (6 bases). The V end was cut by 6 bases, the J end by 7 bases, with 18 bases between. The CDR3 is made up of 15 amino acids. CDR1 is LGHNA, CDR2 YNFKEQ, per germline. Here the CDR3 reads CASRILGGAGEKLFF. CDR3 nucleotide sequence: TGTGCCAGCAGAATCCTAGGGGGGGCGGGTGAAAAACTGTTTTTT.

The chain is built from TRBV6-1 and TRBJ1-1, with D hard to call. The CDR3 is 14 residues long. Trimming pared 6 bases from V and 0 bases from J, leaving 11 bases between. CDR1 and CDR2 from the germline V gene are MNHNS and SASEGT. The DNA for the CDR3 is TGTGCCAGCAGAGGCGACACTTTGAACACTGAAGCTTTCTTT. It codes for CASRGDTLNTEAFF.

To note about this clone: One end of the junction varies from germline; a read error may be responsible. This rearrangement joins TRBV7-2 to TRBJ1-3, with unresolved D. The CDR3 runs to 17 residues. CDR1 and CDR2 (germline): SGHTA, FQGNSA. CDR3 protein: CASSLAEGYSSGNTIYF. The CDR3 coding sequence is TGTGCCAGCAGCCTAGCGGAGGGCTATTCCTCAGGAAACACCATATATTTT.

The CDR3 protein is CASRVGWNTEAFF. The CDR3 DNA reads TGTGCCAGCAGGGTAGGCTGGAACACTGAAGCTTTCTTT. This sequence joins TRBV28 and TRBJ1-1, with D unresolved. The CDR3 sequence is 13 residues long. V gave up 6 bases and J gave up 1 base, with 9 bases separating them. In germline, CDR1 is MDHEN, CDR2 SYDVKM.

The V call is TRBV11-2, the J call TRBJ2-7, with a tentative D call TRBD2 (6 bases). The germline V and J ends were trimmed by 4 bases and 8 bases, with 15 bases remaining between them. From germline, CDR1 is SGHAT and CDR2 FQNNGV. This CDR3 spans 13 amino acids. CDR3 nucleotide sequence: TGTGCCAGCAGCTCCCCGGGAGCGACCCAGCAGTACTTC. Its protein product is CASSSPGATQQYF.

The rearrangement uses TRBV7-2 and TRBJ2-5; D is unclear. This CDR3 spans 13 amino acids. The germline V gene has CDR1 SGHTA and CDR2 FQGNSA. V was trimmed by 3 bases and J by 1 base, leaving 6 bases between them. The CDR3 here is CASSFDPQETQYF. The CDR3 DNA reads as TGTGCCAGCAGCTTCGACCCCCAAGAGACCCAGTACTTC. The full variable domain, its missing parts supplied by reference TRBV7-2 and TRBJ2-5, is GAGVSQSPSNKVTEKGKDVELRCDPISGHTALYWYRQSLGQGLEFLIYFQGNSAPDKSGLPSDRFSAERTGGSVSTLTIQRTQQEDSAVYLCASSFDPQETQYFGPGTRLLVL.

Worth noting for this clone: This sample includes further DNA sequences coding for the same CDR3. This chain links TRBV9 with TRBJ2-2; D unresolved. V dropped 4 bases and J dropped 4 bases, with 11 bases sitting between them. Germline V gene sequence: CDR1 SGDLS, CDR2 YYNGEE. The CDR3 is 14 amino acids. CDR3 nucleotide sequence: TGTGCCAGCAGCCCACGACCGAGCACCGGGGAGCTGTTTTTT. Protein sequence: CASSPRPSTGELFF.

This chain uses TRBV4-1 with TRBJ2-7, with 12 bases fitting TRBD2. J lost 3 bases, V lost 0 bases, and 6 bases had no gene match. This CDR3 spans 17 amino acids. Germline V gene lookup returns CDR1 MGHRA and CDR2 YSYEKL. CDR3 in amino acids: CASSQDRTSGTHYEQYF. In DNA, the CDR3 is TGCGCCAGCAGCCAAGATCGGACTAGCGGGACTCACTACGAGCAGTACTTC.

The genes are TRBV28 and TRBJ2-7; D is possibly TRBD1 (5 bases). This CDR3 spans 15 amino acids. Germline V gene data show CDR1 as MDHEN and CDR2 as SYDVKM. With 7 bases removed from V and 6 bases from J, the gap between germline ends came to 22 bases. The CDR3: CASTPLGVSLGEQYF. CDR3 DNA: TGTGCCAGCACTCCGTTAGGGGTAAGCCTTGGCGAGCAGTACTTC.

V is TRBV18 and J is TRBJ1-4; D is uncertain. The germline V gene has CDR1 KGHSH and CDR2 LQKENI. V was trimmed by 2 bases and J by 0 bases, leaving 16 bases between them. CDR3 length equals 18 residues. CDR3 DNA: TGTGCCAGCTCACCATACCCAGCCGTCATTGCAACTAATGAAAAACTGTTTTTT. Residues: CASSPYPAVIATNEKLFF.

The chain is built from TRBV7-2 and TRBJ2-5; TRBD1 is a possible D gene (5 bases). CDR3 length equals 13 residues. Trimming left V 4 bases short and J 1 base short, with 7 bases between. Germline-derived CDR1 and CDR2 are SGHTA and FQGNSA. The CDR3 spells CASSSTVQETQYF. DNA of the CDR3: TGTGCCAGCAGCTCGACAGTCCAAGAGACCCAGTACTTC.

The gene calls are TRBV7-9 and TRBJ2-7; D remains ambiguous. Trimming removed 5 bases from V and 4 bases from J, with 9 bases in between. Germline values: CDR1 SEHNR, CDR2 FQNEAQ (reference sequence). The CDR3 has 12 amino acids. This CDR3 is CASSPIQYEQYF. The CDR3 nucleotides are TGTGCCAGCAGCCCCATTCAATACGAGCAGTACTTC. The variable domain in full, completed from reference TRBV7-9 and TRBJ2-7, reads DTGVSQNPRHKITKRGQNVTFRCDPISEHNRLYWYRQTLGQGPEFLTYFQNEAQLEKSRLLSDRFSAERPKGSFSTLEIQRTEQGDSAMYLCASSPIQYEQYFGPGTRLTVT.

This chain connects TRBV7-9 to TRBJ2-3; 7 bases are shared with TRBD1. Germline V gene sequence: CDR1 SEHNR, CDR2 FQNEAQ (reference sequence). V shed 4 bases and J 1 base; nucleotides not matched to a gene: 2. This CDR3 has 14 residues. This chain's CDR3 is CASSSGTGTDTQYF. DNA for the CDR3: TGTGCCAGCAGCTCGGGGACAGGCACAGATACGCAGTATTTT.

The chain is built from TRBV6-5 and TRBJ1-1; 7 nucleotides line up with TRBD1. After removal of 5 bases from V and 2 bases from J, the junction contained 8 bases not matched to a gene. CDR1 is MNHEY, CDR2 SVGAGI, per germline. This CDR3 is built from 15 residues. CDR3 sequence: CASSDYRGSNTEAFF. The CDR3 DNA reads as TGTGCCAGCAGTGACTACAGGGGTTCCAACACTGAAGCTTTCTTT.

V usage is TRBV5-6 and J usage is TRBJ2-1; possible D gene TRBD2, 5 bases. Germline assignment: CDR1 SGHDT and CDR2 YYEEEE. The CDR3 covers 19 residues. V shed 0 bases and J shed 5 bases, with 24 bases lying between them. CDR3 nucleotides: TGTGCCAGCAGCTTGGTGTTTAGGTCTAGCTCCCCGAGGGACAATGAGCAGTTCTTC. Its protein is CASSLVFRSSSPRDNEQFF.

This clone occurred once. The CDR3 nucleotides read TGTGCCAGCAGGACTGAAGGGATGGGTGAGCAGTTCTTC. Translating it yields CASRTEGMGEQFF. The rearrangement links TRBV2 to TRBJ2-1; D is unclear. Germline V gene lookup returns CDR1 SNHLY and CDR2 FYNNEI. The V gene lost 6 bases and the J gene lost 9 bases, with 15 bases spanning the gap. CDR3 length: 13 residues.

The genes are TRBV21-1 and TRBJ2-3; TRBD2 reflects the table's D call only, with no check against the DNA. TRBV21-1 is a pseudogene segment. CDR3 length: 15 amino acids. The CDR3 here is CASASGTRSTDTQYF. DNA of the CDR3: TGTGCCAGCGCCTCGGGGACTAGGAGCACAGATACGCAGTATTTT.

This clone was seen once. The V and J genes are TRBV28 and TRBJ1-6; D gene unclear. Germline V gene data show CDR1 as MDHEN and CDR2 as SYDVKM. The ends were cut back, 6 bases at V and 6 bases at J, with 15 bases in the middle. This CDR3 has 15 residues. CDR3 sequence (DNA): TGTGCCAGCAGACCCGGACCCTGGGGTAATTCACCCCTCCACTTT. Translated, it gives CASRPGPWGNSPLHF.

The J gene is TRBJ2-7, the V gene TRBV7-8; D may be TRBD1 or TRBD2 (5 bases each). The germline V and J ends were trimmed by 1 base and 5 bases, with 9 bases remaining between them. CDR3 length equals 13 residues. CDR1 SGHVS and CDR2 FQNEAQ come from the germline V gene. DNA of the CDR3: TGTGCCAGCAGCTTAGATTTGGGGGACGAGCAGTACTTC. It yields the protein CASSLDLGDEQYF.

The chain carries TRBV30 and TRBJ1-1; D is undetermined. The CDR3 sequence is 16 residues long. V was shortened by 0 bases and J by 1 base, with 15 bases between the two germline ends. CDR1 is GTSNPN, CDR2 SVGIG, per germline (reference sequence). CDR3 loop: CAWSVFRGRPNTEAFF. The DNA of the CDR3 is TGTGCCTGGAGTGTATTTCGAGGGCGGCCGAACACTGAAGCTTTCTTT. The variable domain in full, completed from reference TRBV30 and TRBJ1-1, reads SQTIHQWPATLVQPVGSPLSLECTVEGTSNPNLYWYRQAAGRGLQLLFYSVGIGQISSEVPQNLSASRPQDRQFILSSKKLLLSDSGFYLCAWSVFRGRPNTEAFFGQGTRLTVV.

The CDR3 DNA reads as TGTGCCAGCAGTTCTAGCGGGAGGGCCAGTACAGATACGCAGTATTTT. Its translation: CASSSSGRASTDTQYF. The chain uses TRBV6-5 and TRBJ2-3; 12 positions match TRBD2. CDR3 length: 16 residues. J gave up 3 bases and V 4 bases, and 5 bases lay outside the gene matches. Germline V CDR1 and CDR2: MNHEY, SVGAGI.